One sample yielded the 11 T cell receptor beta chains listed below, sequenced in a study of blood T cell repertoires in COVID-19. The protocol was immunoSEQ multiplex PCR, while the TCRdb copy is restricted to in-frame clones and leaves out a portion. The sample shows over 150,000 clones, approximately 87% of them seen only once. Sequenced sample: peripheral blood. These receptors were collected from a woman in her 70s with COVID-19, enrolled during active disease.

In its sample, this clone was seen a few times. This chain joins TRBV27 and TRBJ2-7, with 9 bases lining up with TRBD1. Germline CDR1 is MNHEY and CDR2 is SMNVEV (reference sequence). This CDR3 has 16 amino acids. V was pared by 6 bases and J by 6 bases, with 15 bases of the junction left unmatched. The chain's CDR3 is CASSPTGGLPSVEQYF. The CDR3 DNA follows: TGTGCCAGCAGCCCGACAGGGGGACTCCCCTCTGTCGAGCAGTACTTC.

In this sample, this clone turned up once. V is TRBV6-5 and J is TRBJ2-7; 7 nucleotides match TRBD1. The germline V gene encodes CDR1 MNHEY and CDR2 SVGAGI. The CDR3 contains 14 residues. The V and J ends lost 7 bases and 2 bases, in that order; junction bases with no gene match: 8. The CDR3 spells CASKRGTDPYEQYF. The CDR3 nucleotides read TGTGCCAGCAAGAGGGGGACAGATCCCTACGAGCAGTACTTC.

The chain joins TRBV2 to TRBJ2-1; perhaps TRBD2 as D (5 bases). Germline CDR1 and CDR2: SNHLY and FYNNEI. CDR3 length equals 12 residues. The V and J ends lost 11 bases and 4 bases respectively, with 12 bases between them. Here the CDR3 DNA reads TGTGCCGGAGCTACGGGGTACAATGAGCAGTTCTTC. Its protein is CAGATGYNEQFF.

The rearrangement uses TRBV9 and TRBJ1-1; TRBD1 might be the D (6 bases). Trimming stripped 5 bases from V and 1 base from J, with 12 bases between. Germline values: CDR1 SGDLS, CDR2 YYNGEE. The CDR3 is made up of 14 amino acids. The DNA of the CDR3 is TGTGCCAGCAGAGAGGTAGGGGGGAACACTGAAGCTTTCTTT. It translates to CASREVGGNTEAFF.

This rearrangement joins TRBV6-5 to TRBJ2-7; D uncertain. Germline CDR1 is MNHEY and CDR2 is SVGAGI. The ends were cut back, 6 bases at V and 4 bases at J, with 7 bases in the middle. The CDR3 totals 11 residues. The CDR3 DNA follows: TGTGCCAGCAGGCCTATTTACGAGCAGTACTTC. It codes for CASRPIYEQYF.

This clone occurred a few times. The rearrangement uses TRBV15 and TRBJ2-3, with 9 bases matching TRBD2. Germline CDR1 is LNHNV and CDR2 is YYDKDF (reference sequence). J lost 2 bases, V lost 3 bases, and 3 bases had no gene match. The CDR3 has 15 residues. CDR3 region: CATSRRTSDTDTQYF. The CDR3 bases are TGTGCCACCAGCAGGCGGACTAGCGACACAGATACGCAGTATTTT.

CDR3 in DNA: TGTGCCACGCATCAGGGCCCTAACACTGAAGCTTTCTTT. Its translation is CATHQGPNTEAFF. The chain joins TRBV10-3 to TRBJ1-1; maybe TRBD1 (5 bases). V was shortened by 10 bases and J by 2 bases, with 14 bases between the two germline ends. This CDR3 has 13 amino acids. Germline CDR1 reads ENHRY; CDR2 reads SYGVKD.

This chain connects TRBV5-3 to TRBJ1-5; 7 positions match TRBD1. TRBV5-3 is labeled an ORF, and its function is uncertain. Losses at the gene ends were 0 bases for V and 5 bases for J; bases not matched to a gene: 2. This CDR3 has 14 amino acids. The CDR3 bases are TGTGCCAGAAGCTTGGTTACAGGGGATCAGCCCCAGCATTTT. This encodes CARSLVTGDQPQHF.

V usage is TRBV2 and J usage is TRBJ1-1; 8 bases match TRBD1. Germline V gives CDR1 SNHLY, CDR2 FYNNEI. This CDR3 spans 14 amino acids. The ends lost 7 bases at V and 0 bases at J; junction bases unmatched: 4. The CDR3 here is CASTPDRVNTEAFF. Here the CDR3 DNA reads TGTGCCAGCACCCCGGACAGGGTGAACACTGAAGCTTTCTTT.

V gene TRBV11-2 combines with J gene TRBJ1-1; D remains unclear. Trimming removed 4 bases at V and 6 bases at J, with 12 bases between. CDR1 SGHAT and CDR2 FQNNGV come from the germline V gene. CDR3 length: 13 residues. CDR3 sequence: CASSSRSSAEAFF. In DNA form, the CDR3 reads TGTGCCAGCAGCTCTCGTTCCTCCGCTGAAGCTTTCTTT.

The CDR3 reads CASSFYQGPSSYEQYF. The CDR3 DNA reads as TGTGCCAGCAGTTTCTACCAGGGGCCGAGCTCCTACGAGCAGTACTTC. The chain links TRBV27 to TRBJ2-7; weak D call: TRBD1 (6 bases). The CDR3 has 16 residues. Germline loops: CDR1 MNHEY, CDR2 SMNVEV (reference sequence). V was clipped by 3 bases and J by 0 bases, with 15 bases between them.